The entry that follows covers one T cell receptor beta chain sequence. Its matching antigen is unknown. CDR1 LNHDA and CDR2 SQIVND come from the germline V gene (reference sequence). This CDR3 comprises 13 residues. Trimming stripped 3 bases from V and 1 base from J, with 6 bases between. 60 Vbeta and 13 Jbeta primers were used in PCR. Generated by immunoSEQ multiplex PCR, the TCRdb table keeps only in-frame clones and is missing some. The sample lists 150,000 to 200,000 clones, roughly 80% occurring once. The data are from a study of cytomegalovirus exposure and HLA in healthy donors. Looking at the study overall: An early data release held some 89 million unique TCRs from HLA-typed donors.

Study results and limitations: Previous analysis showed most TCR beta V segments were productive about 90% or about 30% of the time. It was reportedly the case that the classifier diagnosed cytomegalovirus status with high specificity and sensitivity. Relative to equally common others, HLA-associated TCR beta chains showed greater clonal expansion in a later analysis.

The TCR sequence derives from a man aged 50-59 years in good health and CMV-seropositive. Input material: PBMCs. This chain joins TRBV19 and TRBJ1-1, with no clear D. CDR3 DNA sequence: TGTGCCAGTAGTATCGTCCCGAACACTGAAGCTTTCTTT. Translating it yields CASSIVPNTEAFF.